The 16 T cell receptor beta chains below all came from one sample that was sequenced in a study of Ad26.COV2.S vaccination and SARS-CoV-2 variants. Treatment given: 19 received Ad26.COV2.S at low or high dose, single or two shots; roughly 5 received placebo; per-sample allocation not given. The investigators took samples on day 63 after the first vaccine or placebo injection. TCRdb's table, derived via immunoSEQ multiplex PCR, lists solely in-frame clones and lacks some. This sample has around 450,000 clones; 89% occur once, and the top ten carry 2.5%. Sample: peripheral blood, taken in a trial of Ad26.COV2.S vaccine versus placebo. These receptors all come from a person between 18 and 65 years old who received the Ad26.COV2.S COVID-19 vaccine or a placebo.

This chain links TRBV7-9 with TRBJ2-5, with 11 bases that match TRBD1. The V segment lost 5 bases and the J segment 5 bases; nucleotides outside the gene matches: 4. The CDR3 length is 14 residues. Germline V gene sequence: CDR1 SEHNR, CDR2 FQNEAQ (reference sequence). CDR3 loop: CASSRDRGWETQYF. CDR3 DNA: TGTGCCAGCAGCCGGGACAGGGGGTGGGAGACCCAGTACTTC.

This clone was seen a single time. The V gene is TRBV5-1, the J gene TRBJ1-1, with a weak D call TRBD1 (5 bases). Germline V gene data show CDR1 as SGHRS and CDR2 as YFSETQ. V lost 4 bases and J 2 bases, leaving 15 bases between the germline ends. This CDR3 contains 15 residues. This CDR3 reads CASSIGTRKNTEAFF. CDR3 bases: TGCGCCAGCAGCATCGGGACGAGGAAAAACACTGAAGCTTTCTTT.

This rearrangement joins TRBV3-1 (or the pseudogene TRBV3-2) to TRBJ1-4; a possible D gene is TRBD1 (5 bases). CDR1 is LGHDT and CDR2 is YNNKEL in the germline V gene (reference sequence). There are 18 residues in the CDR3. Trimming cost V 5 bases and J 0 bases, with 19 bases left between them. The CDR3 DNA follows: TGTGCCAGCAGCATCACGGGACGGTTGGTTCCAACTAATGAAAAACTGTTTTTT. Translating gives CASSITGRLVPTNEKLFF.

This clone was picked up one time. The chain couples TRBV29-1 to TRBJ1-1, with 7 nucleotides matching TRBD1. J lost 4 bases, V lost 0 bases, and 11 bases had no gene match. The germline V gene has CDR1 SQVTM and CDR2 ANQGSEA. The CDR3 is 16 amino acids. CDR3 protein: CSVEDYEGGGATEAFF. The DNA of the CDR3 is TGCAGCGTTGAAGATTATGAAGGGGGCGGGGCCACTGAAGCTTTCTTT.

The rearrangement uses TRBV2 and TRBJ1-2; unclear D gene. Trimming left V 0 bases short and J 8 bases short, with 19 bases between. This CDR3 is 16 amino acids long. CDR1 and CDR2 (germline): SNHLY, FYNNEI. As DNA, the CDR3 is TGTGCCAGCAGTGAAGCGCTTCCGGGTGGTTTGAGGGGCTACACCTTC. Translated: CASSEALPGGLRGYTF.

In DNA form, the CDR3 reads TGTGCCAGCAGCAAAGGGACTAGCGGATTCACAGATACGCAGTATTTT. Its protein product is CASSKGTSGFTDTQYF. This chain joins TRBV11-3 and TRBJ2-3; 11 bases line up with TRBD2. Germline V lookup: CDR1 SGHNT, CDR2 YENEEA. Trimming took 5 bases from V and 2 from J; bases not matched to a gene: 6. The CDR3 sequence is 16 residues long.

The rearrangement links TRBV5-1 to TRBJ2-2; 7 bases fit TRBD1. CDR3 length: 16 amino acids. Losses at the gene ends were 0 bases for V and 6 bases for J; bases not matched to a gene: 8. The V gene's germline CDR1 is SGHRS and CDR2 YFSETQ. CDR3 bases: TGCGCCAGCAGCTTGGTGTTAGGGGGCGCAGCCGGGGAGCTGTTTTTT. Translation: CASSLVLGGAAGELFF.

The V call is TRBV4-2, the J call TRBJ1-1; the D is unclear. This CDR3 contains 13 residues. V lost 3 bases and J 3 bases, leaving 8 bases between the germline ends. Germline CDR1 and CDR2: LGHNA and YNFKEQ. In DNA form, the CDR3 reads TGTGCCAGCAGCCACGTACACCACACTGAAGCTTTCTTT. Encoded protein: CASSHVHHTEAFF.

The sample holds a few counts of this clone. The rearrangement uses TRBV9 and TRBJ2-7; TRBD2 is a possible D gene (6 bases). CDR1 and CDR2 (germline): SGDLS, YYNGEE. This CDR3 region has 14 residues. V lost 3 bases to trimming and J lost 3 bases, with 13 bases between them. The CDR3, as DNA: TGTGCCAGCAGCGCCAATCCGGAGGGCTACGAGCAGTACTTC. Protein product: CASSANPEGYEQYF.

CDR3 sequence (DNA): TGTGCCAGCAGCCTCGAGTCTGGCGGCTACACCTTC. Amino acid sequence: CASSLESGGYTF. The rearrangement links TRBV4-2 to TRBJ1-2, with D unclear. CDR1 and CDR2 from the germline V gene are LGHNA and YNFKEQ. V lost 4 bases, J lost 8 bases, and 11 bases lay in between. The CDR3 has 12 amino acids.

The rearrangement links TRBV10-3 to TRBJ2-7, with a possible D match to TRBD1 (5 bases). This CDR3 contains 15 residues. With 5 bases removed from V and 7 bases from J, the gap between germline ends came to 21 bases. The germline V gene has CDR1 ENHRY and CDR2 SYGVKD. The CDR3 bases are TGTGCCATCAGTCCGCAGGGCCCGGGCGCTCTGGAGCAGTACTTC. This codes for CAISPQGPGALEQYF.

V usage is TRBV15 and J usage is TRBJ1-2, with D perhaps matching TRBD1 (6 bases). Trimming left V 0 bases short and J 6 bases short, with 14 bases between. CDR3 length equals 15 residues. Per germline, CDR1 LNHNV and CDR2 YYDKDF (reference sequence). CDR3 sequence: CATSRDRTASDGYTF. CDR3 nucleotides: TGTGCCACCAGCAGAGATAGGACAGCCTCCGATGGCTACACCTTC.

This chain links TRBV28 with TRBJ2-7; D assignment may be TRBD1 or TRBD2 (6 bases each). CDR3 size: 13 residues. Germline CDR1 reads MDHEN; CDR2 reads SYDVKM. V was clipped by 8 bases and J by 10 bases, with 21 bases between them. CDR3 bases: TGTGCCAGCGGTCTGGGCAGGGGACTCGGTCAGTACTTC. Translated: CASGLGRGLGQYF.

This chain joins TRBV29-1 and TRBJ1-5, with TRBD1 as a possible D gene (5 bases). CDR1 is SQVTM, CDR2 ANQGSEA, per germline. Trimming pared 6 bases from V and 5 bases from J, leaving 11 bases between. The CDR3 consists of 12 residues. CDR3 in amino acids: CSVGERDQPQHF. CDR3 DNA: TGCAGCGTAGGGGAGCGGGATCAGCCCCAGCATTTT.

As for this clone: Other DNA sequences from this sample encode an identical CDR3 as well. DNA for the CDR3: TGTGCCAGCAGCTTACGGACTAGCTCCTACAATGAGCAGTTCTTC. Protein sequence: CASSLRTSSYNEQFF. V and J are TRBV7-3 and TRBJ2-1; 7 bases align to TRBD2. Germline-derived CDR1 and CDR2 are SGHTA and FQGTGA. The CDR3 extends over 15 amino acids. V shed 2 bases, J shed 0 bases, and the junction held 1 base outside the gene matches.

V usage is TRBV10-2 and J usage is TRBJ1-1; no clear D. V gave up 0 bases and J gave up 3 bases, with 11 bases separating them. There are 15 residues in the CDR3. In germline, CDR1 is WSHSY, CDR2 SAAADI. In DNA form, the CDR3 reads TGCGCCAGCAGTGAGTCCGAAGGGAAGGACACTGAAGCTTTCTTT. Translating gives CASSESEGKDTEAFF.